This T cell receptor (beta chain) was sequenced for a study of cytotoxic CD8 clonotypes in ibrutinib-treated CLL. Depths of 1 in 200,000 to 1 in 1 million T cells were the sequencing target. Assay: immunoSEQ multiplex PCR; the TCRdb copy retains only in-frame clones and omits some. This table has some 150,000 clones, around 76% appearing once. V shed 1 base and J shed 4 bases, with 8 bases lying between them. The CDR3 loop spans 13 amino acids. Germline V gene sequence: CDR1 SGHRS, CDR2 YFSETQ. This clone was counted a few times. This chain connects TRBV5-1 to TRBJ2-5, with D hard to call. The specimen comprised PBMCs, sampled after 24 months of ibrutinib treatment. The receptor was isolated from a human donor with chronic lymphocytic leukemia. In nucleotides, the CDR3 is TGCGCCAGCAGCTTGACTCCGGGAGAGACCCAGTACTTC. It is translated as CASSLTPGETQYF. The whole variable domain, filled in from reference TRBV5-1 and TRBJ2-5, reads KAGVTQTPRYLIKTRGQQVTLSCSPISGHRSVSWYQQTPGQGLQFLFEYFSETQRNKGNFPGRFSGRQFSNSRSEMNVSTLELGDSALYLCASSLTPGETQYFGPGTRLLVL.